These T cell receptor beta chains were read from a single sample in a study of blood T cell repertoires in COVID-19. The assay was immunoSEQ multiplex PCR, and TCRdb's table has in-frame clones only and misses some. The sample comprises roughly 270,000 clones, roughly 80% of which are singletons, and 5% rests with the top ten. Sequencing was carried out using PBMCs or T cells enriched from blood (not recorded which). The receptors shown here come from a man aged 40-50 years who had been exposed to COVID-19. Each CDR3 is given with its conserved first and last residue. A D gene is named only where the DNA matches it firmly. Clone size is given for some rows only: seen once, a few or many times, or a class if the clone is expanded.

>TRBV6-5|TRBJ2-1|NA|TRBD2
CAGRLGLAYNEQFF
TGTGCCGGACGACTGGGACTAGCGTACAATGAGCAGTTCTTC
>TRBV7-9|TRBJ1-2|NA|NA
CASERRGYGYTF
TGTGCCAGCGAGAGGCGAGGGTATGGCTACACCTTC
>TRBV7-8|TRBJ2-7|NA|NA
CASSMTDFYEQYF
TGTGCCAGCAGCATGACAGATTTCTACGAGCAGTACTTC
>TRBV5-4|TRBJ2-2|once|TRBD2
CASSAGLEVFTGELFF
TGTGCCAGCAGCGCGGGACTAGAGGTTTTCACCGGGGAGCTGTTTTTT
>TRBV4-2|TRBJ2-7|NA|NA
CASSRGFGYEQYF
TGTGCCAGCAGCCGCGGGTTCGGCTACGAGCAGTACTTC
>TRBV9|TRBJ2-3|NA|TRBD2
CASSTTSGRATSTDTQYF
TGTGCCAGCAGCACCACTAGCGGAAGAGCTACTAGCACAGATACGCAGTATTTT
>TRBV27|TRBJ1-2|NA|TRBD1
CASSLGDRVDGYTF
TGTGCCAGCAGTTTAGGGGACAGGGTCGACGGCTACACCTTC
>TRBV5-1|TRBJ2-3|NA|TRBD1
CASTIGGRSTDTQYF
TGCGCCAGCACCATAGGGGGCAGGAGCACAGATACGCAGTATTTT
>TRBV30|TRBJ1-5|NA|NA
CAWSVWSRGNQPQHF
TGTGCCTGGAGTGTATGGTCACGGGGCAATCAGCCCCAGCATTTT
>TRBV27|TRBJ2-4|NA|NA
CASRKRARENIQYF
TGTGCCAGCAGGAAGCGGGCGCGGGAAAACATTCAGTACTTC
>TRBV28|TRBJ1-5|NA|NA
CASRGGTHQPQHF
TGTGCCAGCAGGGGGGGGACCCATCAGCCCCAGCATTTT
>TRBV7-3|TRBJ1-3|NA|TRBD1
CASSFGGTGTGNTIYF
TGTGCCAGCAGCTTCGGGGGGACAGGGACTGGAAACACCATATATTTT
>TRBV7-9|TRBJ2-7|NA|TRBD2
CASSLKSGLVGEQYF
TGTGCCAGCAGCTTAAAATCAGGACTAGTCGGCGAGCAGTACTTC
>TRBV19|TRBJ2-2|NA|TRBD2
CASSIRGGLNTGELFF
TGTGCCAGTAGTATACGGGGGGGCCTCAACACCGGGGAGCTGTTTTTT
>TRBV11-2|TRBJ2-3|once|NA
CASTPSGTSTDTQYF
TGTGCCAGCACTCCCAGCGGCACTAGCACAGATACGCAGTATTTT
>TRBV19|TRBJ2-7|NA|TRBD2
CASSYASGRMYEQYF
TGTGCCAGTAGTTACGCTAGCGGGAGGATGTACGAGCAGTACTTC
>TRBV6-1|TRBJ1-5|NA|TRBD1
CASSEGTGRAQPQHF
TGTGCCAGCAGTGAAGGGACAGGTAGGGCCCAGCCCCAGCATTTT
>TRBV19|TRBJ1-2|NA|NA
CASSIPGHLNYGYTF
TGTGCCAGTAGTATCCCGGGACACCTTAACTATGGCTACACCTTC
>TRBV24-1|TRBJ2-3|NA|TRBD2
CATRSFSGGTDTQYF
TGTGCCACCAGGAGCTTTAGCGGGGGCACAGATACGCAGTATTTT
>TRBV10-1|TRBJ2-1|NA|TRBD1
CASSDQPGQGISYNEQFF
TGCGCCAGCAGTGACCAACCGGGACAGGGGATCTCCTACAATGAGCAGTTCTTC
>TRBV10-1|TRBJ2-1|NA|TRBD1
CASSSGQFRVNEQFF
TGCGCCAGCAGTTCGGGACAGTTTCGAGTAAATGAGCAGTTCTTC
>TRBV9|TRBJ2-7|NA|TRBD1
CASSIGQGTYEQYF
TGTGCCAGCAGCATCGGACAGGGAACCTACGAGCAGTACTTC
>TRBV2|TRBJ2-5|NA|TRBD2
CASSEGREGLQETQYF
TGTGCCAGCAGTGAGGGGCGGGAGGGATTACAAGAGACCCAGTACTTC
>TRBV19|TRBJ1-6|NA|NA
CASSIRGKENSPLHF
TGTGCCAGTAGTATTCGAGGGAAGGAGAATTCACCCCTCCACTTT
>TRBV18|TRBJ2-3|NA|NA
CASSHRADTQYF
TGTGCCAGCTCACACAGGGCGGATACGCAGTATTTT
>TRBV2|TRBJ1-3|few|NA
CASSAQILSGNTIYF
TGTGCCAGCAGCGCACAGATCCTCTCTGGAAACACCATATATTTT
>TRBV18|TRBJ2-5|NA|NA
CASSPDLGKKTQYF
TGTGCCAGCTCACCAGACCTCGGGAAAAAGACCCAGTACTTC
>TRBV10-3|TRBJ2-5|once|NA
CAISESTRTTKTQYF
TGTGCCATCAGTGAGTCGACAAGGACAACAAAGACCCAGTACTTC
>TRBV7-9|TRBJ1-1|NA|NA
CASSSLVGAFF
TGTGCCAGCAGCTCGCTCGTCGGGGCTTTCTTT
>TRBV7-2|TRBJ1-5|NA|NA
CASSPGRNSNQPQHF
TGTGCCAGCAGCCCCGGTCGAAATAGCAATCAGCCCCAGCATTTT
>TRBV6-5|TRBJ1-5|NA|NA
CASSSGNQPQHF
TGTGCCAGCAGTTCAGGGAATCAGCCCCAGCATTTT
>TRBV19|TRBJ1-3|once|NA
CASRETSGSGNTIYF
TGTGCCAGTAGGGAGACCTCGGGATCTGGAAACACCATATATTTT
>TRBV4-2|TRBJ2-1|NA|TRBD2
CASSQVAGPRSDEQFF
TGTGCCAGCAGCCAAGTAGCGGGTCCCCGGAGCGATGAGCAGTTCTTC
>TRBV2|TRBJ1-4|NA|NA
CASSVSDRTKLFF
TGTGCCAGCAGTGTCTCAGACAGGACGAAACTGTTTTTT
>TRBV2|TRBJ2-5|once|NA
CASSGGPQQTQYF
TGTGCCAGCAGTGGGGGCCCTCAGCAGACCCAGTACTTC
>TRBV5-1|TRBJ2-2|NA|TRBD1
CASSPGRGTGELFF
TGCGCCAGCAGCCCCGGCAGGGGGACCGGGGAGCTGTTTTTT
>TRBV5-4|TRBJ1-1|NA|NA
CASSLNSGNTEAFF
TGTGCCAGCAGCTTGAACTCAGGGAACACTGAAGCTTTCTTT
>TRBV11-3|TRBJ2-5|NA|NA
CASSTRGPGETQYF
TGTGCCAGCAGCACGCGGGGGCCCGGTGAGACCCAGTACTTC
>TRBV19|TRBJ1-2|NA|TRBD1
CASSIDWTGGYGYTF
TGTGCCAGTAGTATAGATTGGACAGGGGGGTATGGCTACACCTTC
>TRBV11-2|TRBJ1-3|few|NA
CASSLGQGNIAGNTIYF
TGTGCCAGCAGCTTAGGCCAGGGTAATATTGCTGGAAACACCATATATTTT
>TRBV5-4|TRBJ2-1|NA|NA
CASSSRLLTVNEQFF
TGTGCCAGCAGCTCTAGATTGTTGACAGTGAATGAGCAGTTCTTC
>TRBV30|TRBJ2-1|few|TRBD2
CAWSREGAYGYDEQFF
TGTGCCTGGAGCCGGGAGGGAGCTTATGGATACGATGAGCAGTTCTTC
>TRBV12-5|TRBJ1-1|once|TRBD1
CASGPDRAGFF
TGTGCTAGTGGTCCTGACAGGGCGGGTTTCTTT
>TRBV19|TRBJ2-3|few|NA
CASSLQESETDTQYF
TGTGCCAGTAGTCTCCAAGAGTCCGAAACAGATACGCAGTATTTT
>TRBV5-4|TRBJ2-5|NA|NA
CASSLIASFGETQYF
TGTGCCAGCAGCTTGATAGCTAGCTTCGGGGAGACCCAGTACTTC
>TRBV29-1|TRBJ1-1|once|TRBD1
CSVTDRGRNTEAFF
TGCAGCGTTACCGACAGGGGGCGGAACACTGAAGCTTTCTTT
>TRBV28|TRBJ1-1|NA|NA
CASGYRAGNTEAFF
TGTGCCAGCGGATACAGGGCCGGGAACACTGAAGCTTTCTTT
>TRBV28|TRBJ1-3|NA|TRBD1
CASSQGAGPAGNTIYF
TGTGCCAGCTCCCAGGGGGCAGGACCGGCTGGAAACACCATATATTTT
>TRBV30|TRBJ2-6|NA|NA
CAWSVIGGPGANVLTF
TGTGCCTGGAGTGTAATAGGGGGTCCTGGGGCCAACGTCCTGACTTTC
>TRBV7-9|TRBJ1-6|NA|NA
CASSHIRGDSPLHF
TGTGCCAGCAGCCATATTAGGGGCGATTCACCCCTCCACTTT
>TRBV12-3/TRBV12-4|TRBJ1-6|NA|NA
CASSWGGHSPLHF
TGTGCCAGCAGTTGGGGGGGACATTCACCCCTCCACTTT
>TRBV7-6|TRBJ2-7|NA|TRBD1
CASSLASLDRDEQYF
TGTGCCAGCAGCTTAGCTAGTCTCGACAGGGACGAGCAGTACTTC